The sequence of this T cell receptor (beta chain) was determined in a study of cytomegalovirus exposure and HLA in healthy donors. About the research overall: Earlier, 117 million unique TCR beta sequences were recovered from some 200 million T cells by an analysis. Overall study results and limits: Rare TCR sequences dominated, though some public TCRs recurred in many donors. DRB1 had the most TCR associations and HLA-C the fewest, a later analysis found, with rates varying by HLA locus.

About this clone itself: Its antigen is still unknown. A junction boundary mismatches the germline segment, possibly from a read error.

Looked up from germline, CDR1 is WNHNN and CDR2 is SYGVQD (reference sequence). There are 14 residues in the CDR3. Vbeta (60) and Jbeta (13) primers were used in the PCR. Here immunoSEQ multiplex PCR was the method, and the copy in TCRdb shows in-frame clones only, minus some. The table has about 270,000 clones, roughly two thirds seen once; the top ten hold about 2.1%. The sequence was collected from a female donor in good health and CMV-seronegative. The chain employs TRBV10-1 and TRBJ1-1; D gene unclear. Sequenced material: PBMCs. Here the CDR3 reads CASGESEGNTEAFF. In DNA form, the CDR3 reads TGCGCCAGCGGTGAGTCAGAGGGCAACACTGAAGCTTTCTTT.